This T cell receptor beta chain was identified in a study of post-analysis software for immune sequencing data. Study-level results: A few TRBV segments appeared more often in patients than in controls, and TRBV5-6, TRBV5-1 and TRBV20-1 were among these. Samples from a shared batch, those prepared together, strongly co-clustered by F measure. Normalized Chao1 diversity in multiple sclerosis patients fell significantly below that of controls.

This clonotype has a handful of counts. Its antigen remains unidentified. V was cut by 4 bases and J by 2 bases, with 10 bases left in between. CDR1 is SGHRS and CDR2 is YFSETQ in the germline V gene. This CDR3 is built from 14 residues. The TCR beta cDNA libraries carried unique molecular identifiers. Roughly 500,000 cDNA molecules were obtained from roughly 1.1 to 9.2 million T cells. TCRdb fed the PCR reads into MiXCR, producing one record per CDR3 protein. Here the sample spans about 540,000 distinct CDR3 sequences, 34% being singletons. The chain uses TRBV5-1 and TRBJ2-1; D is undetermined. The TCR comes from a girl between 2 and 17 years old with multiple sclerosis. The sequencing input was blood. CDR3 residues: CASSPERTYNEQFF. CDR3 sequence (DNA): TGCGCCAGCAGCCCCGAGAGAACCTACAATGAGCAGTTCTTC.